The entry below describes one TCR beta chain. Which antigen it targets is not known. No quality values exist for individual bases; no much larger clone is one base distant. During the collection period, no immune events, such as infections, were documented for the healthy donors. Time-dependent variance in a beta-binomial model of T-cell clone differential abundance was calibrated using healthy-donor blood repertoires as a training cohort. The training cohort included 10 or so healthy donors, of whom 3 were female and 7 were male. Donor ages ranged from about 29 to 70 years, with an average of roughly 47 years. Whole blood, obtained from a commercial supplier, was collected from each healthy donor at three time points spaced two weeks apart. For immunosequencing, genomic DNA was extracted from unsorted whole blood. The data were taken from a study of identifying expanded T cells in peripheral blood (dated by TCRdb to the late 2010s). Concerning the study at large: Technical replicates were generated by sequencing separate aliquots of the same genomic DNA pool, and four replicates were compared pairwise.

The immunoSEQ Assay, which relies on bias-controlled multiplex PCR amplification of genomic DNA, was used to profile TCRbeta CDR3 regions. In the original analysis: The absolute abundance of each unique TCRbeta CDR3 region was quantified after sequences were collapsed and filtered. Differential abundance was tested with two models: a binomial (Fisher-equivalent) model and a beta-binomial model that adds time-dependent variance fitted from healthy donors. Clones with fewer than 5 combined templates were removed, and a clone was called differentially abundant if the clone's Benjamini-Hochberg FDR was below 0.01. In the beta-binomial model, variance was expressed as a function of the total template count across the two samples, in the form v = (b*log(k)+a)^2. TCRdb provides this immuneACCESS table in a form limited to in-frame rearrangements. Some clones are lacking; in checked studies, under half of them reflect an unresolved V gene, and why the rest are absent is not known. V, J and clone size are taken as reported in that table, and D and trimming were inferred from the DNA itself. Counted in this sample were 97,000 or so clones; 88% of them appeared once. The top ten hold roughly 13% of the sample.

V is clipped by 0 bases and J by 4 bases, and the sequence between their germline boundaries is 13 bases long. Reading the germline V gene (reference sequence) gives CDR1 SGHNT and CDR2 YYREEE. From the cysteine through the phenylalanine, the CDR3 covers 15 amino acids. Just the 45-base CDR3 DNA is kept, in frame starting at base 1. The full study reports these points: It was expected by the authors that biological variance in healthy repertoires might increase further over much longer intervals, such as months to years. Both the number of clones called differentially abundant and the false-positive rate were significantly reduced by the beta-binomial model across all healthy-donor time intervals. For all healthy donors, the variance in clone template counts between two-week samples rose significantly as total template count increased. Between technical replicates the binomial model flagged roughly 1.1 differentially abundant clones, whereas over two weeks the binomial model flagged about 15 and over approximately 4 weeks around 19.

The sample taken for sequencing was blood. This TCR came from a person aged 18 to 69 in good health. Recombination linked TRBV5-4 to TRBJ1-2, and possibly TRBD1, on 5 matching bases. This receptor carries the CDR3 CASSLAHGAGYGYTF. The bases are TGTGCCAGCAGCTTGGCTCACGGGGCGGGCTATGGCTACACCTTC.